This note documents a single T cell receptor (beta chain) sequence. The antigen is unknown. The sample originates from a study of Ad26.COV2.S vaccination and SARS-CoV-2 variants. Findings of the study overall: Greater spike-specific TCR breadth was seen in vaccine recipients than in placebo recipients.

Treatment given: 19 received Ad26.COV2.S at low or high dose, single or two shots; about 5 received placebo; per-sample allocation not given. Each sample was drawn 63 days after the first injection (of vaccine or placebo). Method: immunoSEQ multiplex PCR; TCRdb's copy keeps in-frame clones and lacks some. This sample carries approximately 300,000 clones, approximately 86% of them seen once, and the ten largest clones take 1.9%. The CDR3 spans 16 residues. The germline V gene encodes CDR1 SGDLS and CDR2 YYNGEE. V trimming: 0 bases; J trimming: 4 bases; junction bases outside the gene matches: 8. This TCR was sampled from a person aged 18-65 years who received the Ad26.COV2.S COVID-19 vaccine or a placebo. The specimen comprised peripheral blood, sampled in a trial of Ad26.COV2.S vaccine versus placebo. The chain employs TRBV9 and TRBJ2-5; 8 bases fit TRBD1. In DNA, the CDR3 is TGTGCCAGCAGCGTAGGTGGACAGGGAAATTTAGAGACCCAGTACTTC. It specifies CASSVGGQGNLETQYF.